This T cell receptor (beta chain) was recorded in a study of blood T cell repertoires in COVID-19. Overall study: Spain, Italy and the United States supplied samples that represented acute and convalescent COVID-19.

The CDR3 is 14 amino acids. Trimming cost V 8 bases and J 2 bases, with 15 bases left between them. CDR1 and CDR2 (germline): MNHEY, SVGAGI. Profiled with immunoSEQ multiplex PCR; TCRdb holds only in-frame clones, not every one. The sample has fewer than 250,000 clones; around 90% are singletons. The chain employs TRBV6-5 and TRBJ1-1; perhaps TRBD1 as D (6 bases). The sequence derives from a man aged 25-40 years with COVID-19, enrolled during active disease. The sample was peripheral blood. CDR3 in DNA: TGTGCCAGCCGAAGACAGGACCTCAACACTGAAGCTTTCTTT. It codes for CASRRQDLNTEAFF.